This T cell receptor (beta chain) was recovered during a study of T cell repertoires in cytomegalovirus infection. For the study at large: From public TCR beta signatures came an indication of both CMV infection and matching HLA type.

TCRdb re-analysed the reads in MiXCR, keeping a single row per CDR3 protein. The profile shows under 600,000 distinct CDR3 sequences, 16% of them singletons. Trimming took 1 base from V and 3 from J; bases not matched to a gene: 7. In germline, CDR1 is SGHVS, CDR2 FNYEAQ. The CDR3 totals 17 residues. This TCR derives from a human donor in good health (CMV status not recorded). Some clones in this sample may be carry-over from other donors' samples. The sequenced sample consisted of CD8+ T cells from PBMCs. The chain employs TRBV7-6 and TRBJ1-1; TRBD1 agrees at 11 bases. CDR3 nucleotides: TGTGCCAGCAGCTTAGGGACAGGGGGCGGGACGCACACTGAAGCTTTCTTT. Its protein product is CASSLGTGGGTHTEAFF.